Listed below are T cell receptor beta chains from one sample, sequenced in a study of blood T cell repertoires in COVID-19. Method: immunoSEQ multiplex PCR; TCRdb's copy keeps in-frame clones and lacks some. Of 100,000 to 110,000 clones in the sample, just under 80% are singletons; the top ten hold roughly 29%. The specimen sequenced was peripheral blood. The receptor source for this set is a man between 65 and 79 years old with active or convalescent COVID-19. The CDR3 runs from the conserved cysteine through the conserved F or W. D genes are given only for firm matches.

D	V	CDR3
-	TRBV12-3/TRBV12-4	CASSFYGDEQYF
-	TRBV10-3	CAISEGGGYNSPLHF
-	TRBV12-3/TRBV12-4	CASSLTPLSPLHF
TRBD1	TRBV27	CASSRGQGYGYTF
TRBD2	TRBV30	CAWSDFLGGSDTGELFF
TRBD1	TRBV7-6	CASKRTGGNAGELFF
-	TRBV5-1	CASSPELQGMGTGELFF
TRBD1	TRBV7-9	CASSLGTGGETYEQYF
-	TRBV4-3	CASSQDLDSSRTQHF
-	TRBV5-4	CASKEGGLRETQYF
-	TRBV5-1	CASSSGVGTEAFF
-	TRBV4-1	CASSQEGGENIQYF
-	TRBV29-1	CSVASSGGYTF
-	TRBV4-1	CASSPAVSRGYTF
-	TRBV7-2	CASRFGGNSNEQFF
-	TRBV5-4	CASSTGGGSVNEQFF
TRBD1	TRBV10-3	CAIRSQPGGTGYTF
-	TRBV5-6	CASSLATLDNYEQYF
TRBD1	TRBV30	CAWYPTQDRKNYGYTF
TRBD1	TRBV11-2	CASSFRGQGAMQYF
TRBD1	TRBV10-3	CAISEPHQGQTFYEQYF
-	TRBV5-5	CASSLMAEETQYF
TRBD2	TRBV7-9	CASSLGLGLAGSHEQYF
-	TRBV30	CAWSALYTDTQYF
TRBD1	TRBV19	CASSSSRQGRNTGELFF
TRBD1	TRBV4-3	CASSQDSEGQAGGYTF
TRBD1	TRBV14	CASSQGDRGLKDTQYF
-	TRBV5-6	CASRTLGADTQYF
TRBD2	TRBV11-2	CASSLGPSGGETQYF
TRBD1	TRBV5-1	CASSPRQGADGNTIYF
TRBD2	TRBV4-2	CASSPGLASEQYF
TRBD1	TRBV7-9	CASNPGQGASGGQNEQFF
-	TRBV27	CASSLMAGWDNEQFF
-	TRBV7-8	CASSLGTGGRAAFF
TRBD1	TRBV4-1	CASSQTGTVYEQYF
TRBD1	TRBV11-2	CASSVLSGTEEFF
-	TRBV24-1	CATSAPGGNQPQHF
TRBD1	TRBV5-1	CASSWGQGNYEQYF